Shown below are 8 T cell receptor beta chains from a single sample sequenced in a study of control samples from healthy donors and cancer patients. Profiled with immunoSEQ multiplex PCR; TCRdb holds only in-frame clones, not every one. The sample has around 230,000 clones, about 95% seen once; the top ten hold roughly 1.6%. Material: blood. Receptors originate from a man aged 50 to 59 in good health.

The chain employs TRBV7-8 and TRBJ2-3; either TRBD1 or TRBD2 may supply D (5 bases each). The CDR3 has 14 residues. Deletions cut 1 base from V and 1 base from J, with 6 bases between. Germline V gene sequence: CDR1 SGHVS, CDR2 FQNEAQ. This CDR3 is CASSLVGGTDTQYF. The CDR3 DNA sequence: TGTGCCAGCAGCTTAGTGGGGGGCACAGATACGCAGTATTTT.

The J gene is TRBJ1-1, the V gene TRBV5-1, with 7 bases aligning to TRBD1. Germline V CDR1 and CDR2: SGHRS, YFSETQ. J gave up 10 bases and V 2 bases, and 11 bases lay outside the gene matches. This CDR3 region has 14 residues. The CDR3 is CASSLESGTVGAFF. CDR3 sequence (DNA): TGCGCCAGCAGCTTAGAATCCGGGACAGTGGGAGCTTTCTTT.

The V call is TRBV28, the J call TRBJ1-3; 8 bases are shared with TRBD1. The CDR3 consists of 14 residues. The germline CDR1 and CDR2 sequences are MDHEN and SYDVKM. Unmatched junction bases numbered 9, after V lost 10 bases and J lost 4 bases. CDR3 nucleotide sequence: TGTGCCACCTTCTCACAGGGGGTAGGAAACACCATATATTTT. Residues: CATFSQGVGNTIYF.

The rearrangement links TRBV19 to TRBJ1-4, with 10 bases lining up with TRBD1. V lost 5 bases and J lost 8; bases outside the gene matches: 8. Germline V CDR1 and CDR2: LNHDA, SQIVND (reference sequence). The CDR3 totals 15 residues. CDR3 sequence (DNA): TGTGCCAGTAGTCTATACCGGGACAGGGGCGAAAAACTGTTTTTT. This gives the protein CASSLYRDRGEKLFF. The whole variable domain, filled in from reference TRBV19 and TRBJ1-4, reads DGGITQSPKYLFRKEGQNVTLSCEQNLNHDAMYWYRQDPGQGLRLIYYSQIVNDFQKGDIAEGYSVSREKKESFPLTVTSAQKNPTAFYLCASSLYRDRGEKLFFGSGTQLSVL.

In this sample, this clone turned up once. J is TRBJ2-3 and V is TRBV5-1, with TRBD2 matching 10 bases. CDR1 is SGHRS and CDR2 is YFSETQ in the germline V gene. The length of the CDR3 is 15 residues. With V trimmed by 3 bases and J by 4 bases, 5 bases remained unmatched. The CDR3: CASSSLAGASDTQYF. The CDR3, as DNA: TGCGCCAGCAGCTCCCTAGCGGGGGCGTCAGATACGCAGTATTTT.

This chain connects TRBV10-1 to TRBJ2-2, with D perhaps TRBD1 (6 bases). Deletions cut 3 bases from V and 9 bases from J, with 20 bases between. Germline CDR1 is WNHNN and CDR2 is SYGVQD (reference sequence). The CDR3 runs to 16 residues. The CDR3 DNA follows: TGCGCCAGCAGTGAAAGTCTCCAGGGGCTAGGCAGGGAGCTGTTTTTT. This encodes CASSESLQGLGRELFF.

This sequence joins TRBV3-1 (or the pseudogene TRBV3-2) and TRBJ1-1; D is possibly TRBD1 (6 bases). V was shortened by 3 bases and J by 11 bases, with 19 bases between the two germline ends. From germline, CDR1 is LGHDT and CDR2 YNNKEL (reference sequence). This CDR3 contains 14 residues. CDR3 in amino acids: CASSHQGRGGGAFF. In DNA form, the CDR3 reads TGTGCCAGCAGCCATCAGGGCAGGGGTGGTGGGGCTTTCTTT.

The chain carries TRBV6-5 and TRBJ2-2; D unresolved. This CDR3 is built from 11 residues. Per germline, CDR1 MNHEY and CDR2 SVGAGI. With 11 bases removed from V and 3 bases from J, the gap between germline ends came to 7 bases. The CDR3 reads CAVQYTGELFF. CDR3 nucleotide sequence: TGTGCCGTACAATACACCGGGGAGCTGTTTTTT.